These 3 T cell receptor beta chains share one sample of origin, sequenced in a study of cytomegalovirus exposure and HLA in healthy donors (TCRdb year 2017). Libraries were made using the immunoSEQ multiplex PCR assay. For the multiplex PCR, a mixture combining 60 forward primers for TCR Vbeta segments and 13 reverse primers for TCR Jbeta segments was used. The table comes from immuneACCESS by way of TCRdb, which keeps in-frame sequences with V and J called. Part of the clones is missing from these tables; in studies checked, under half for an unresolved V gene and the rest for unknown reasons. Here the sample has under 200,000 clones; around 80% occur a single time. The ten most abundant clones make up 5.7% of the sample. Input material: PBMCs. The origin of the receptors is a man aged 40-50 years in good health and CMV-seronegative.

This clone was detected once. This chain links TRBV9 with TRBJ2-1, with 8 bases identical to TRBD2. V was clipped by 0 bases and J by 1 base; unmatched bases: 0. CDR3 size: 15 residues. CDR1 is SGDLS and CDR2 is YYNGEE in the germline V gene. CDR3 region: CASSVAGGSYNEQFF. DNA of the CDR3: TGTGCCAGCAGCGTAGCGGGAGGGTCCTACAATGAGCAGTTCTTC. The full variable domain, in which reference TRBV9 and TRBJ2-1 provide the parts outside the CDR3, is DSGVTQTPKHLITATGQRVTLRCSPRSGDLSVYWYQQSLDQGLQFLIQYYNGEERAKGNILERFSAQQFPDLHSELNLSSLELGDSALYFCASSVAGGSYNEQFFGPGTRLTVL.

In its sample, this clone was seen once. V is TRBV4-3 and J is TRBJ1-2, with TRBD1 matching over 12 bases. This CDR3 contains 18 residues. Unmatched junction bases numbered 12, after V lost 3 bases and J lost 4 bases. CDR1 LGHNA and CDR2 YSLEER come from the germline V gene. Written as DNA, the CDR3 is TGCGCCAGCAGCCACCACACGCCGGGACAGGGGGCTACCTATGGCTACACCTTC. Protein product: CASSHHTPGQGATYGYTF.

The chain uses TRBV7-9 and TRBJ1-1, with 7 positions matching TRBD1. The CDR3 consists of 14 residues. Germline CDR1 reads SEHNR; CDR2 reads FQNEAQ (reference sequence). Germline trimming cut 1 base from V and 3 bases from J; bases unmatched to any gene: 2. The CDR3 coding sequence is TGTGCCAGCAGCTTAGTCCAGGGGGACACTGAAGCTTTCTTT. Encoded protein: CASSLVQGDTEAFF.